This TCR beta chain originates from a study of shared clonotypes between healthy human individuals. At the level of the study: Each donor's CD8 memory used one plate, CD8 naive two, each CD4 subset three.

Study observations and caveats: Rarefaction curves obtained for sorted subsets showed sequencing incomplete despite large depth.

TCRdb keeps only in-frame clones here, not all; method: immunoSEQ multiplex PCR. Here the sample spans more than 500,000 clones, approximately 94% being singletons. Negatively enriched CD4+ T cells were divided by CD45RA into naive and memory. Regarding this clone: Its specificity is unknown.

Trimming stripped 0 bases from V and 4 bases from J, with 12 bases between. From germline, CDR1 is MNHEY and CDR2 SVGAGI. This CDR3 comprises 15 residues. This chain uses TRBV6-5 with TRBJ1-1; D possibly corresponds to TRBD1 (6 bases). The clonotype originates from a woman in her 30s in good health. Sequencing was carried out using naive CD4+ T cells sorted from blood. Subset given: CD45RA+ positively selected. This chain's CDR3 is CASSYSGGAGTEAFF. In DNA, the CDR3 is TGTGCCAGCAGTTACTCGGGGGGCGCGGGCACTGAAGCTTTCTTT.